Listed here is a single T cell receptor beta chain. This record comes from a study of shared clonotypes between healthy human individuals. This CDR3 has 14 residues. CDR1 is MDHEN, CDR2 SYDVKM, per germline. With 6 bases removed from V and 1 base from J, the gap between germline ends came to 12 bases. At the deep level, the assay was run. TCRdb keeps only in-frame clones here, not all; method: immunoSEQ multiplex PCR. The sample has over 1.4 million clones, around 97% seen once. The receptor was derived from a young man in good health. V is TRBV28 and J is TRBJ2-5, with a tentative D call TRBD1 (6 bases). Sequencing used naive CD4+ T cells sorted from blood. As to subset: CD45RA+ positively selected. CDR3 coding DNA: TGTGCCAGCAGCCGTCAGGGGCTCCAAGAGACCCAGTACTTC. Translation gives CASSRQGLQETQYF.